Detailed here is one T cell receptor (beta chain). Using immunoSEQ multiplex PCR, the repertoire was profiled, and TCRdb retains in-frame clones only, with some absent. This sample has fewer than 200,000 clones; around three quarters occur once, and the top ten carry 7% to 10%. These data belong to a study of blood T cell repertoires in COVID-19. Germline V gives CDR1 SGHNT, CDR2 YYREEE (reference sequence). CDR3 length: 15 residues. J gave up 5 bases and V 1 base, and 6 bases lay outside the gene matches. This rearrangement joins TRBV5-4 to TRBJ1-2; TRBD1 matches at 9 bases. The clonotype comes from a man aged 60 to 69 with acute or convalescent COVID-19. Input material: peripheral blood. The CDR3 DNA reads as TGTGCCAGCAGCTTGAGGGACAGGGAAGGTTATGGCTACACCTTC. It specifies CASSLRDREGYGYTF.